The 26 T cell receptor beta chains below come from one sample, sequenced in a study of cytomegalovirus exposure and HLA in healthy donors. Assay: immunoSEQ multiplex PCR; the TCRdb copy retains only in-frame clones and omits some. The repertoire consists of some 320,000 clones, with around 87% occurring once and the leading ten covering about 1%. The sequenced material came from PBMCs. The receptors were gathered from a woman aged 25 to 39 in good health and CMV-seropositive.

This sequence joins TRBV9 and TRBJ2-5, with TRBD1 matching over 7 bases. Germline CDR1 SGDLS, CDR2 YYNGEE. The CDR3 runs 14 residues. V trimming: 3 bases; J trimming: 9 bases; junction bases outside the gene matches: 11. CDR3 sequence reads: CASSGTGRRVAQYF. The CDR3 DNA is TGTGCCAGCAGCGGGACAGGCCGCCGGGTGGCCCAGTACTTC.

V usage is TRBV25-1 and J usage is TRBJ2-1, with 7 bases fitting TRBD2. The V segment lost 6 bases and the J segment 4 bases; nucleotides outside the gene matches: 9. This CDR3 is built from 15 residues. Germline CDR1 MGHDK, CDR2 SYGVNS. The CDR3 coding sequence is TGTGCCAGCAGCTTGACGGGAGGACGATACAATGAGCAGTTCTTC. Protein: CASSLTGGRYNEQFF.

This chain links TRBV6-5 with TRBJ2-1, with TRBD1 identical over 9 bases. The CDR3 sequence is 15 residues long. CDR1 and CDR2 (germline): MNHEY, SVGAGI. V gave up 5 bases and J gave up 2 bases; unmatched junction bases: 4. In nucleotides, the CDR3 is TGTGCCAGCAGTCGGCGACAGGGGGCCTACAATGAGCAGTTCTTC. This sequence encodes CASSRRQGAYNEQFF.

This clone has just a few counts. The chain joins TRBV27 to TRBJ2-7; the match to TRBD1 covers 9 bases. Germline CDR1 is MNHEY and CDR2 is SMNVEV (reference sequence). The CDR3 sequence is 15 residues long. With V trimmed by 3 bases and J by 0 bases, 3 bases remained unmatched. The CDR3 loop reads CASSFGTGSSYEQYF. The CDR3 nucleotides read TGTGCCAGCAGTTTCGGGACAGGGAGCTCCTACGAGCAGTACTTC.

The rearrangement links TRBV5-6 to TRBJ1-2; 7 nucleotides agree with TRBD1. The trim removed 2 bases at V and 2 bases at J, leaving 9 bases unmatched. The length of the CDR3 is 16 residues. Germline lookup yields CDR1 SGHDT and CDR2 YYEEEE. This CDR3 reads CASSFGQDPGNYGYTF. CDR3 in DNA: TGTGCCAGCAGCTTTGGACAGGATCCGGGAAACTATGGCTACACCTTC.

The chain joins TRBV29-1 to TRBJ2-1; 7 bases agree with TRBD1. The length of the CDR3 is 13 residues. CDR1 SQVTM and CDR2 ANQGSEA come from the germline V gene. The ends lost 5 bases at V and 4 bases at J; junction bases unmatched: 5. The CDR3 DNA reads TGCAGCGTTAAGGGGACAGTTTACAATGAGCAGTTCTTC. Encoded protein: CSVKGTVYNEQFF.

The chain links TRBV9 to TRBJ2-5, with 14 bases aligning to TRBD2. Germline assignment: CDR1 SGDLS and CDR2 YYNGEE. CDR3 length: 19 residues. V shed 3 bases and J 5 bases; nucleotides not matched to a gene: 15. The CDR3 DNA follows: TGTGCCAGCAGCGAAACCCGTGGGACTAGCGGGGGTCTGGGGGAGACCCAGTACTTC. This sequence encodes CASSETRGTSGGLGETQYF.

The gene calls are TRBV6-1 and TRBJ2-3, with D tentatively TRBD1 (6 bases). The germline CDR1 and CDR2 sequences are MNHNS and SASEGT. V lost 4 bases and J 0 bases, leaving 8 bases between the germline ends. The CDR3 is 14 residues long. Here the CDR3 reads CASSVGASTDTQYF. CDR3 nucleotide sequence: TGTGCCAGCAGTGTGGGGGCTAGCACAGATACGCAGTATTTT.

J is TRBJ2-7 and V is TRBV2; tentative D call: TRBD2 (6 bases). The CDR3 length is 15 residues. V shed 1 base and J shed 1 base, with 11 bases lying between them. Germline-derived CDR1 and CDR2 are SNHLY and FYNNEI. The CDR3 DNA reads as TGTGCCAGCAGTGAAGGAGGGACTCCATCCTACGAGCAGTACTTC. Protein sequence: CASSEGGTPSYEQYF.

This clone was counted a single time. This rearrangement joins TRBV12-5 to TRBJ2-7; maybe TRBD2 (6 bases). CDR1 and CDR2 from the germline V gene are LGHNT and FRNRAP. There are 14 residues in the CDR3. The CDR3 nucleotides read TGTGCGGTTTCGGAGGGCCCTCGCCCCTACGAGCAGTACTTC. It is translated as CAVSEGPRPYEQYF.

The chain has TRBV9 and TRBJ2-7, with D hard to call. The V end lost 0 bases, the J end lost 2 bases, and 9 bases lay between the germline ends. The germline V gene encodes CDR1 SGDLS and CDR2 YYNGEE. The CDR3 spans 14 residues. In nucleotides, the CDR3 is TGTGCCAGCAGCGTAGGCTCAATTACCTACGAGCAGTACTTC. Its protein is CASSVGSITYEQYF.

The table lists this clone with a few counts. The chain couples TRBV19 to TRBJ1-5; D may be TRBD1 (5 bases). The germline V gene encodes CDR1 LNHDA and CDR2 SQIVND (reference sequence). This CDR3 has 16 residues. V was cut by 6 bases and J by 2 bases, with 17 bases left in between. The CDR3 DNA reads TGTGCCAGTAGCGAGGGGCCACGACCGGGCAATCAGCCCCAGCATTTT. It translates to CASSEGPRPGNQPQHF.

V and J are TRBV4-1 and TRBJ2-7; the match to TRBD2 covers 10 bases. The CDR3 has 16 amino acids. Germline assignment: CDR1 MGHRA and CDR2 YSYEKL. Trimming cost V 0 bases and J 6 bases; bases outside gene matches: 8. CDR3 sequence reads: CASSQDRTSGVGEQYF. CDR3 DNA sequence: TGCGCCAGCAGCCAAGATCGCACTAGCGGGGTGGGCGAGCAGTACTTC.

A word on this clone: This sample also contains other DNA sequences that code for the same CDR3. The chain links TRBV5-4 to TRBJ2-7; 10 bases are shared with TRBD2. The CDR3 loop spans 14 amino acids. Looked up from germline, CDR1 is SGHNT and CDR2 is YYREEE (reference sequence). The V segment lost 4 bases and the J segment 1 base; nucleotides outside the gene matches: 2. The CDR3 coding sequence is TGTGCCAGCAGCCAGCGGGGGGGGTCCTACGAGCAGTACTTC. This sequence encodes CASSQRGGSYEQYF.

This chain connects TRBV10-3 to TRBJ2-5; tentatively, D is TRBD1 or TRBD2 (5 bases each). The germline CDR1 and CDR2 sequences are ENHRY and SYGVKD. With 4 bases removed from V and 3 bases from J, the gap between germline ends came to 15 bases. The CDR3 totals 15 residues. CDR3 coding DNA: TGTGCCATCAGTGGTTACCGGGACGGAAAAGAGACCCAGTACTTC. This gives the protein CAISGYRDGKETQYF.

The chain carries TRBV10-2 and TRBJ2-1, with 8 positions matching TRBD2. CDR3 size: 14 residues. After removal of 5 bases from V and 10 bases from J, the junction contained 10 bases not matched to a gene. Germline V CDR1 and CDR2: WSHSY, SAAADI. CDR3 in DNA: TGCGCCAGCAGTTCCAGCGGGAGACGGGGCGAGCAGTTCTTC. It translates to CASSSSGRRGEQFF.

The rearrangement uses TRBV2 and TRBJ2-1; possibly TRBD1 for D (5 bases). The V end lost 6 bases, the J end lost 7 bases, and 7 bases lay between the germline ends. The CDR3 length is 11 residues. Germline values: CDR1 SNHLY, CDR2 FYNNEI. CDR3 coding DNA: TGTGCCAGCAGGGACATTAATGAGCAGTTCTTC. This gives the protein CASRDINEQFF.

The rearrangement uses TRBV4-3 and TRBJ2-2; D gene unclear. From germline, CDR1 is LGHNA and CDR2 YSLEER. V lost 0 bases and J 5 bases, leaving 13 bases between the germline ends. This CDR3 has 16 amino acids. The CDR3 DNA follows: TGCGCCAGCAGCCAAGATTCCCCGGACGAAACCGGGGAGCTGTTTTTT. It is translated as CASSQDSPDETGELFF.

The DNA of the CDR3 is TGTGCCAGCAGCGGCCCTGCGGGGGGAATCTACGAGCAGTACTTC. Translating it yields CASSGPAGGIYEQYF. The V and J genes are TRBV9 and TRBJ2-7; 8 bases match TRBD2. The CDR3 spans 15 residues. After removal of 3 bases from V and 3 bases from J, the junction contained 8 bases not matched to a gene. Germline loops: CDR1 SGDLS, CDR2 YYNGEE.

This clone appeared a single time. The chain uses TRBV2 and TRBJ2-3; D not resolved. Germline-derived CDR1 and CDR2 are SNHLY and FYNNEI. This CDR3 spans 12 amino acids. V was trimmed by 6 bases and J by 2 bases, leaving 6 bases between them. CDR3 region: CASRGDTDTQYF. As DNA, the CDR3 is TGTGCCAGCAGAGGAGACACAGATACGCAGTATTTT. The variable domain in full, completed from reference TRBV2 and TRBJ2-3, reads EPEVTQTPSHQVTQMGQEVILRCVPISNHLYFYWYRQILGQKVEFLVSFYNNEISEKSEIFDDQFSVERPDGSNFTLKIRSTKLEDSAMYFCASRGDTDTQYFGPGTRLTVL.

The chain has TRBV5-1 and TRBJ2-1, with D maybe TRBD2 (5 bases). The CDR3 length is 20 residues. V lost 2 bases and J lost 3, with 27 bases in between. Germline V gives CDR1 SGHRS, CDR2 YFSETQ. CDR3 DNA: TGCGCCAGCAGCTTACCGACCGGGATCCCCGTGGTGAAGGACTACAATGAGCAGTTCTTC. It specifies CASSLPTGIPVVKDYNEQFF.

This clone came up once. The rearrangement joins TRBV6-5 to TRBJ2-7, with no clear D. Germline V lookup: CDR1 MNHEY, CDR2 SVGAGI. This CDR3 is 12 amino acids long. The V gene lost 3 bases and the J gene lost 5 bases, with 8 bases spanning the gap. The CDR3 sequence is CASSYPPDEQYF. The DNA of the CDR3 is TGTGCCAGCAGTTATCCCCCCGACGAGCAGTACTTC.

This clone was found a few times. This rearrangement joins TRBV19 to TRBJ2-7; 8 bases agree with TRBD2. Germline loops: CDR1 LNHDA, CDR2 SQIVND (reference sequence). This CDR3 has 16 residues. With V trimmed by 4 bases and J by 3 bases, 11 bases remained unmatched. CDR3 in amino acids: CASSKEHGTRIYEQYF. CDR3 nucleotides: TGTGCCAGTAGTAAAGAACACGGGACTAGAATCTACGAGCAGTACTTC.

CDR3 sequence: CASSLAWDSYEQYF. The CDR3 bases are TGTGCCAGCAGCTTAGCTTGGGACAGCTACGAGCAGTACTTC. The chain carries TRBV7-8 and TRBJ2-7, with 7 bases identical to TRBD1. The J segment lost 3 bases and the V segment lost 0 bases, leaving 2 bases of the junction unmatched. The CDR3 runs 14 residues. Per germline, CDR1 SGHVS and CDR2 FQNEAQ.

The chain joins TRBV5-6 to TRBJ1-4; TRBD1 matches 9 bases. V shed 4 bases and J 3 bases; nucleotides not matched to a gene: 1. The V gene's germline CDR1 is SGHDT and CDR2 YYEEEE. The CDR3 sequence is 14 residues long. CDR3 DNA: TGTGCCAGCAGCGGGGACAGGGCTAATGAAAAACTGTTTTTT. It is translated as CASSGDRANEKLFF. Combining the CDR3 with reference TRBV5-6 and TRBJ1-4 gives the whole variable domain DAGVTQSPTHLIKTRGQQVTLRCSPKSGHDTVSWYQQALGQGPQFIFQYYEEEERQRGNFPDRFSGHQFPNYSSELNVNALLLGDSALYLCASSGDRANEKLFFGSGTQLSVL.

The chain links TRBV6-4 to TRBJ1-6, with D maybe TRBD1 (5 bases). Germline values: CDR1 MRHNA, CDR2 SNTAGT. V gave up 8 bases and J gave up 2 bases, with 7 bases separating them. The length of the CDR3 is 13 residues. The CDR3, as DNA: TGTGCCAGCGGGGCGACCTATAATTCACCCCTCCACTTT. It translates to CASGATYNSPLHF.